This T cell receptor beta chain is drawn from a study of blood T cell repertoires in COVID-19. Assay: immunoSEQ multiplex PCR; the TCRdb copy retains only in-frame clones and omits some. The sample contains tens of thousands of clones, over 65% of which appear only once. CDR1 and CDR2 from the germline V gene are LNHNV and YYDKDF (reference sequence). The CDR3 length is 13 residues. V lost 5 bases to trimming and J lost 6 bases, with 11 bases between them. The V and J genes are TRBV15 and TRBJ1-5; D is ambiguous. The TCR sequence derives from a woman aged 70-85 years with acute or convalescent COVID-19. The sample taken for sequencing was peripheral blood. CDR3 in DNA: TGTGCCACCAGCTCCCTAGTGGGTCAGCCCCAGCATTTT. Translation: CATSSLVGQPQHF.